This TCR beta chain stems from a study of shared clonotypes between healthy human individuals. The unsorted PBMC replicate PCRs were performed with approximately 0.3 ug DNA, roughly 30,000 T cell genomes. What was sequenced on ten immunoSEQ deep assay plates was unsorted PBMC DNA. TCRdb's copy holds only in-frame clones and misses some; the assay was immunoSEQ multiplex PCR. The sample lists around 450,000 clones, around 79% occurring once. A few counts support this clone. The antigen is not known. General observations from the study: Donor clonotype sharing was expected to depend on sequencing depth. The sampled material consisted only of blood, and tissue repertoires are likely to differ.

The sequencing sample was made of PBMCs. This TCR was recovered from a woman aged 40 to 49 in good health. Some clones in this sample may be carry-over from other donors' samples.

CDR3 bases: TGCGCCAGCAGCCAAGATCGTGTGAGGTATGCAACAGATACGCAGTATTTT. Translating it yields CASSQDRVRYATDTQYF. The chain employs TRBV4-3 and TRBJ2-3; D call uncertain. CDR1 is LGHNA and CDR2 is YSLEER in the germline V gene. V dropped 0 bases and J dropped 3 bases, with 16 bases sitting between them. The CDR3 extends over 17 amino acids.